This TCR beta chain was profiled in a study of blood T cell repertoires in COVID-19. About the study: Sources were T cells, B-cell-depleted T cells, or PBMCs; the material itself was cDNA or gDNA.

In the original processing: Estimation of nucleated cell counts was performed using reference gene primer amplification. Libraries were prepared by immunoSEQ multiplex PCR; TCRdb keeps only in-frame clonotypes and omits some of them. V, J and clone size derive from that table, while D and trimming were established from the DNA sequence. The data hold just over 150,000 clones, with around 83% observed a single time. The CDR3 consists of 15 residues. V lost 0 bases and J 7 bases, leaving 13 bases between the germline ends. Germline assignment: CDR1 GTSNPN and CDR2 SVGIG (reference sequence). The table lists this clone with a count of one.

The chain employs TRBV30 and TRBJ1-6; D is uncertain. Sequencing was done on a sample of peripheral blood. The sequence was collected from a woman aged 50 to 60 with acute or convalescent COVID-19. In DNA, the CDR3 is TGTGCCTGGAGTGTACCGGGGTTGAAGAATTCACCCCTCCACTTT. It translates to CAWSVPGLKNSPLHF.